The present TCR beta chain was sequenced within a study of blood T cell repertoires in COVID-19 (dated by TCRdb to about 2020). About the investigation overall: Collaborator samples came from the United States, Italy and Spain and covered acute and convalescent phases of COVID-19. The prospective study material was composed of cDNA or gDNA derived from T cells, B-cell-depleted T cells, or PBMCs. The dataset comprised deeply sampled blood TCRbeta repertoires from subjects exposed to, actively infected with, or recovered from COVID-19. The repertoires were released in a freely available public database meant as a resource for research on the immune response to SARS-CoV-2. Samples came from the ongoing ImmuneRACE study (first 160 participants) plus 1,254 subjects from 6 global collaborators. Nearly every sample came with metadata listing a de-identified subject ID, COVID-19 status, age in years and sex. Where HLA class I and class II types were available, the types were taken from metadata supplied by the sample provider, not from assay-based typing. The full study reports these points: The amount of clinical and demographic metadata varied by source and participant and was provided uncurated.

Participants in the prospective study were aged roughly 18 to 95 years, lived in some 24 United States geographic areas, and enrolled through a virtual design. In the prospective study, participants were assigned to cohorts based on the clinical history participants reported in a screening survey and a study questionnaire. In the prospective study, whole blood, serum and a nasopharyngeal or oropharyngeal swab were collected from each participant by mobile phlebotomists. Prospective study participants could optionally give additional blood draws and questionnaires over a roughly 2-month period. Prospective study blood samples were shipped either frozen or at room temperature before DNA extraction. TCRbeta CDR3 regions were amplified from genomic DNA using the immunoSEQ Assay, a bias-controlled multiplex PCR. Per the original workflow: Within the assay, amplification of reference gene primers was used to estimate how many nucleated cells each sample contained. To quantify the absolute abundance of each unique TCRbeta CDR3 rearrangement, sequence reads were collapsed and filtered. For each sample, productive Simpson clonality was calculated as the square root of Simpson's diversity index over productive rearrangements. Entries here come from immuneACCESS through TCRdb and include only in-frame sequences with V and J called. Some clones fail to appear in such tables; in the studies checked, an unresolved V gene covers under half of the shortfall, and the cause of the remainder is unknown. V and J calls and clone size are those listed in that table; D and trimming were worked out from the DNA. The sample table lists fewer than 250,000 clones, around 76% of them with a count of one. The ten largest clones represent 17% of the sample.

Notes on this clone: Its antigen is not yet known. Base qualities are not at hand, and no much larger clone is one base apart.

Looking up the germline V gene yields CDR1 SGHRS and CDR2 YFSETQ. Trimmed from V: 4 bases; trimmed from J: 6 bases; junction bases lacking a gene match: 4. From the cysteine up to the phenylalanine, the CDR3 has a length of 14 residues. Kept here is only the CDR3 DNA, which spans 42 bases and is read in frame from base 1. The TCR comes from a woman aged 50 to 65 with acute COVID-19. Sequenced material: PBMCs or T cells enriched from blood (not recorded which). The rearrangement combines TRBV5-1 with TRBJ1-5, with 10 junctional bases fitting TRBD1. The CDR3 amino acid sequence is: CASSLTGGVQPQHF. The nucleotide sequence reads TGCGCCAGCAGCCTGACAGGGGGCGTTCAGCCCCAGCATTTT. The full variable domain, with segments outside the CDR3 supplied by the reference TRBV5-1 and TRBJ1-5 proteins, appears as KAGVTQTPRYLIKTRGQQVTLSCSPISGHRSVSWYQQTPGQGLQFLFEYFSETQRNKGNFPGRFSGRQFSNSRSEMNVSTLELGDSALYLCASSLTGGVQPQHFGDGTRLSIL.